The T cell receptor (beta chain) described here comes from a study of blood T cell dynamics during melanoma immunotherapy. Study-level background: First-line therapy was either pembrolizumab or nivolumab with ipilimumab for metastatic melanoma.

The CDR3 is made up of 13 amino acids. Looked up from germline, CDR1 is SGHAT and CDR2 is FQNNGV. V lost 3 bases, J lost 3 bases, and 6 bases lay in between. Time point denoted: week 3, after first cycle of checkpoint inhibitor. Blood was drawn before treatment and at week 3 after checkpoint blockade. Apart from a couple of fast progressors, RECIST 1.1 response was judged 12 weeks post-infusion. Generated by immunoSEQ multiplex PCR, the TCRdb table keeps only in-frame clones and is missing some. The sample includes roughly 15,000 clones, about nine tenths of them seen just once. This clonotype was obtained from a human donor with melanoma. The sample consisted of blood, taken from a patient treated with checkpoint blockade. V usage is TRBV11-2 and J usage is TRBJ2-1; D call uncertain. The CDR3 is CASSFSLYNEQFF. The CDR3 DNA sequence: TGTGCCAGCAGCTTCTCCCTCTACAATGAGCAGTTCTTC.